This TCR beta chain was obtained from a study of cytotoxic CD8 clonotypes in ibrutinib-treated CLL. General study findings and limits: With treatment, public clonotypes, which were uncommon, either contracted or remained stable. At progression, clonality fell back toward baseline after rising at ibrutinib response.

Produced via immunoSEQ multiplex PCR; TCRdb's table is partial and in-frame only. The sample holds about 140,000 clones, 77% seen once. Losses at the gene ends were 3 bases for V and 2 bases for J; bases not matched to a gene: 12. Germline CDR1 reads SGHDT; CDR2 reads YYEEEE. CDR3 length: 18 residues. Note on this clone: Its matching antigen is unknown.

This TCR was recovered from a human donor with chronic lymphocytic leukemia. V gene TRBV5-6 combines with J gene TRBJ2-3; TRBD2 matches 10 bases. This specimen was PBMCs, taken after 12 months of ibrutinib treatment. CDR3 sequence: CASSWLAGVSPFTDTQYF. CDR3 sequence (DNA): TGTGCCAGCAGCTGGCTAGCGGGGGTCTCACCTTTCACAGATACGCAGTATTTT.